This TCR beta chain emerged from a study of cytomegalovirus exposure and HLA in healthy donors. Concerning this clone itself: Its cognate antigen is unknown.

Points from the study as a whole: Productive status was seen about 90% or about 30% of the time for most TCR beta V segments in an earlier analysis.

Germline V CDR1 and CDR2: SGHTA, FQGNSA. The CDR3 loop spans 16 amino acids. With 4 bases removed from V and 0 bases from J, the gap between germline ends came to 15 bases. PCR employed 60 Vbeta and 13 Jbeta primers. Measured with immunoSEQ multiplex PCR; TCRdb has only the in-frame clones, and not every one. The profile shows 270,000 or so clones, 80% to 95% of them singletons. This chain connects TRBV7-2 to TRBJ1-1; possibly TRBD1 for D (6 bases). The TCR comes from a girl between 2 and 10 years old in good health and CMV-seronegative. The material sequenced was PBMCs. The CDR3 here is CASSSPTGTVNTEAFF. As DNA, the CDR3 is TGTGCCAGCAGCTCCCCAACAGGGACGGTGAACACTGAAGCTTTCTTT.